This record concerns one TCR beta chain sequence. Its recognized antigen is unknown. It has no much larger one-base neighbor in the sample; base qualities were not kept. The entry originates in a study of blood T cell repertoires in COVID-19 (dated by TCRdb to about 2020). For context, the study as a whole: The collaborator samples originated in the United States, Italy and Spain and spanned the acute and convalescent phases of COVID-19. The material from the prospective study consisted of cDNA or gDNA derived from T cells, B-cell-depleted T cells, or PBMCs. The samples were drawn from two sources: the first 160 participants of the ongoing ImmuneRACE study, and 1,200 or so subjects contributed by 6 global collaborators. Nearly every sample came with metadata listing a de-identified subject ID, COVID-19 status, age in years and sex. Where available, HLA class I and class II types were taken from metadata supplied by the sample provider and were not determined by assay-based typing. The repertoires were made available in a free public database intended to serve as a resource for research on the immune response to SARS-CoV-2. Deeply sampled blood TCRbeta repertoires from subjects exposed to, actively infected with, or recovered from COVID-19 were included in the dataset. The paper's findings and limits, for the study overall: The quantity of clinical and demographic metadata differed by source and by participant and was supplied without curation.

The CDR3, from cysteine to phenylalanine, totals 17 residues. Here the CDR3 DNA is all that survives: 51 bases in frame from base 1. V and J lose 5 bases and 2 bases, and a span of 18 bases separates them. For CDR1 and CDR2, the germline V gene lists SGHTA and FQGNSA. Another Seattle source contributed samples from volunteer blood donors who had recovered from COVID-19. Collaborating institutions collected whole blood in K2EDTA tubes following their own protocols. For TCRbeta analysis, collaborators shipped samples as frozen whole blood, isolated PBMCs, or DNA extracted from either of those sample types. TCRbeta CDR3 regions were amplified from genomic DNA by means of the immunoSEQ Assay, a bias-controlled multiplex PCR. As for the original processing: The number of nucleated cells in each sample was estimated by amplification of reference gene primers within the assay. To quantify the absolute abundance of each unique TCRbeta CDR3 rearrangement, sequence reads were collapsed and filtered. For each sample, productive Simpson clonality was calculated as the square root of Simpson's diversity index across productive rearrangements. This is the immuneACCESS table as TCRdb keeps it, with only in-frame sequences that have V and J called. A part of the clones is gone; compared with another copy, unresolved V genes explain less than half, and the rest is unexplained. For V, J and clone size, that table is used; D and trimming come from the DNA. Recorded for this sample are a few hundred thousand clones; roughly 90% of them occurred a single time. The ten most abundant clones make up approximately 3.7% of the sample.

This sequence originates from a man in his 60s who had recovered from COVID-19. Sequenced: peripheral blood. The V and J genes are TRBV7-2 and TRBJ2-2; perhaps TRBD1 is the D gene, with 6 bases matching. The DNA is TGTGCCAGCAGCACTCATCCCGGACAGACTAACACCGGGGAGCTGTTTTTT. Its protein is CASSTHPGQTNTGELFF.